This T cell receptor beta chain was documented in a study of Graves' ophthalmopathy and Graves' hyperthyroidism. This clonotype was seen at least ten times. Its antigen is undetermined. Clinical symptoms, serum thyroxine, TRAb, thyroid ultrasound and orbital computed tomography formed the basis of diagnosis. RNA transcripts were the template, and TCR beta CDR3 regions were amplified from them. HTBI primers served in a first-round RT-PCR, which a second-round multiplex PCR followed. TCRdb re-called the multiplex PCR reads with MiXCR, one entry per CDR3 protein. Of roughly 610,000 distinct CDR3 sequences listed, about 20% were seen once; the top ten hold approximately 6.9%. Whole-study results and caveats: In separating ophthalmopathy from stable hyperthyroidism, a 13-signature model achieved about 90% sensitivity and 81.08% specificity.

This receptor was obtained from a woman aged 18-29 years with stable Graves' hyperthyroidism. Some clones in this sample may be carry-over from other donors' samples. What was sequenced was peripheral blood.

This CDR3 reads CSVAYGGGLETQYF. The CDR3, as DNA: TGCAGCGTGGCCTATGGCGGGGGCTTAGAGACCCAGTACTTC. This chain joins TRBV29-1 and TRBJ2-5, with D maybe TRBD2 (7 bases). Trimming removed 6 bases at V and 4 bases at J, with 18 bases between. The CDR3 runs to 14 residues. CDR1 SQVTM and CDR2 ANQGSEA come from the germline V gene.